Listed here are 25 T cell receptor beta chains from one sample, sequenced in a study of blood T cell repertoires in COVID-19. Here immunoSEQ multiplex PCR was the method, and the copy in TCRdb shows in-frame clones only, minus some. The table records hundreds of thousands of clones, around 85% of them present only once. Sequencing input: PBMCs or T cells enriched from blood (not recorded which). Receptors originate from a woman in her forties or fifties who had recovered from COVID-19.

The chain is built from TRBV5-1 and TRBJ1-1; TRBD1 matches 8 bases. The CDR3 spans 15 residues. CDR1 and CDR2 from the germline V gene are SGHRS and YFSETQ. With V trimmed by 1 base and J by 4 bases, 6 bases remained unmatched. The CDR3 nucleotides are TGCGCCAGCAGCTTGCTTGGGACAGGACCCACTGAAGCTTTCTTT. It codes for CASSLLGTGPTEAFF.

The chain combines TRBV19 with TRBJ2-1; the D gene is possibly TRBD1 (7 bases). Germline loops: CDR1 LNHDA, CDR2 SQIVND (reference sequence). V was trimmed by 3 bases and J by 3 bases, leaving 18 bases between them. The CDR3 has 17 amino acids. Here the CDR3 reads CASSMSKGAGIYNEQFF. CDR3 in DNA: TGTGCCAGTAGTATGTCAAAGGGGGCGGGGATCTACAATGAGCAGTTCTTC.

V is TRBV29-1 and J is TRBJ2-5; no definite D call. This CDR3 has 11 amino acids. Germline loops: CDR1 SQVTM, CDR2 ANQGSEA. V gave up 4 bases and J gave up 3 bases, with 6 bases separating them. The CDR3 DNA sequence: TGCAGCGTTGCACCTAAAGAGACCCAGTACTTC. Encoded protein: CSVAPKETQYF.

On this clone itself: Other nucleotide sequences in the sample specify the same CDR3. The chain has TRBV5-4 and TRBJ2-1; 8 bases map to TRBD2. V was clipped by 0 bases and J by 2 bases; unmatched bases: 1. Germline V gene data show CDR1 as SGHNT and CDR2 as YYREEE (reference sequence). This CDR3 has 15 residues. The CDR3 region is CASSLGSGTYNEQFF. The CDR3 DNA follows: TGTGCCAGCAGCTTGGGTAGCGGGACCTACAATGAGCAGTTCTTC.

The genes are TRBV28 and TRBJ1-5; 8 positions agree with TRBD1. V dropped 4 bases and J dropped 5; count of bases not matched to a gene: 4. The V gene's germline CDR1 is MDHEN and CDR2 SYDVKM. This CDR3 is 14 amino acids long. Written as DNA, the CDR3 is TGTGCCAGCAGTTCCGGGACAGGTTATCAGCCCCAGCATTTT. Encoded protein: CASSSGTGYQPQHF.

This clone turned up a few times. The rearrangement uses TRBV4-1 and TRBJ2-7; 10 bases are shared with TRBD2. Germline V gene data show CDR1 as MGHRA and CDR2 as YSYEKL. This CDR3 comprises 15 residues. Germline trimming cut 1 base from V and 2 bases from J; bases unmatched to any gene: 2. In nucleotides, the CDR3 is TGCGCCAGCAGCCAAGTAACTAGCGGGGCCTACGAGCAGTACTTC. Its translation is CASSQVTSGAYEQYF.

This chain uses TRBV10-3 with TRBJ1-1; 7 bases are a match to TRBD1. The CDR3 has 16 residues. V gave up 4 bases and J gave up 1 base; unmatched junction bases: 9. Germline loops: CDR1 ENHRY, CDR2 SYGVKD. CDR3 in amino acids: CAISGTTYRGNTEAFF. The CDR3 DNA reads as TGTGCCATCAGTGGAACCACCTACAGGGGGAACACTGAAGCTTTCTTT.

The chain joins TRBV6-5 to TRBJ2-3, with D possibly matching TRBD2 (6 bases). This CDR3 is built from 16 residues. V gave up 2 bases and J gave up 0 bases, with 12 bases separating them. CDR1 and CDR2 from the germline V gene are MNHEY and SVGAGI. The chain's CDR3 is CASSYGAGPSTDTQYF. The CDR3 region has the DNA TGTGCCAGCAGTTACGGGGCGGGGCCGAGCACAGATACGCAGTATTTT.

The chain carries TRBV3-1 (or the pseudogene TRBV3-2) and TRBJ1-1, with 7 bases identical to TRBD1. Looked up from germline, CDR1 is LGHDT and CDR2 is YNNKEL (reference sequence). The CDR3 totals 14 residues. After removal of 0 bases from V and 6 bases from J, the junction contained 4 bases not matched to a gene. CDR3 loop: CASSQEDRAAEAFF. CDR3 DNA: TGTGCCAGCAGCCAAGAAGACAGGGCCGCTGAAGCTTTCTTT.

This sequence joins TRBV9 and TRBJ1-2, with 9 bases identical to TRBD1. V dropped 2 bases and J dropped 8; count of bases not matched to a gene: 10. The CDR3 runs 15 residues. Germline V CDR1 and CDR2: SGDLS, YYNGEE. CDR3 loop: CASSVGQGPFLGYTF. The CDR3 bases are TGTGCCAGCAGCGTGGGACAGGGTCCTTTTTTGGGCTACACCTTC.

This clone was recorded once. The chain combines TRBV7-9 with TRBJ1-2; 9 bases are a match to TRBD1. The CDR3 is 18 amino acids. Trimming cost V 5 bases and J 4 bases; bases outside gene matches: 17. Germline CDR1 reads SEHNR; CDR2 reads FQNEAQ (reference sequence). The CDR3 loop is CASSTTRETGGGGYGYTF. The CDR3 DNA is TGTGCCAGCAGCACCACCCGCGAAACAGGGGGCGGCGGCTATGGCTACACCTTC.

This chain joins TRBV19 and TRBJ2-2; maybe TRBD1 (5 bases). The CDR3 runs to 16 residues. Germline CDR1 is LNHDA and CDR2 is SQIVND (reference sequence). The V and J ends lost 5 bases and 5 bases respectively, with 18 bases between them. The DNA of the CDR3 is TGTGCCAGTAGTTCAGGGTCGTTTCTTTTAACCGGGGAGCTGTTTTTT. It translates to CASSSGSFLLTGELFF.

The J gene is TRBJ1-2, the V gene TRBV10-3; TRBD1 matches 9 bases. V lost 8 bases, J lost 7 bases, and 11 bases stayed unmatched. This CDR3 has 14 residues. CDR1 ENHRY and CDR2 SYGVKD come from the germline V gene. The CDR3 nucleotides are TGTGCCATCTCCCGGGACAGGGAATTGGGTGGCTACACCTTC. Translated: CAISRDRELGGYTF.

The rearrangement joins TRBV28 to TRBJ1-5, with 7 nucleotides matching TRBD1. V dropped 3 bases and J dropped 3; count of bases not matched to a gene: 5. CDR1 is MDHEN and CDR2 is SYDVKM in the germline V gene. The CDR3 is 15 residues long. The CDR3 spells CASSLPRGNNQPQHF. The CDR3 DNA follows: TGTGCCAGCAGTTTGCCCAGGGGGAACAATCAGCCCCAGCATTTT. The complete variable domain, with remaining parts taken from reference TRBV28 and TRBJ1-5, reads DVKVTQSSRYLVKRTGEKVFLECVQDMDHENMFWYRQDPGLGLRLIYFSYDVKMKEKGDIPEGYSVSREKKERFSLILESASTNQTSMYLCASSLPRGNNQPQHFGDGTRLSIL.

The chain couples TRBV5-1 to TRBJ2-1; 15 bases match TRBD2. This CDR3 comprises 16 residues. Trimming took 4 bases from V and 7 from J; bases not matched to a gene: 6. Germline loops: CDR1 SGHRS, CDR2 YFSETQ. CDR3 nucleotide sequence: TGCGCCAGCAGCGGAGGACTAGCGGGAGGGCTTAATGAGCAGTTCTTC. Translation gives CASSGGLAGGLNEQFF.

This clone was recorded once. This chain uses TRBV28 with TRBJ2-1; TRBD1 agrees at 7 bases. The CDR3 has 13 amino acids. Germline values: CDR1 MDHEN, CDR2 SYDVKM. V gave up 8 bases and J gave up 4 bases; unmatched junction bases: 5. CDR3 region: CASRKGAYNEQFF. The CDR3 nucleotides are TGTGCCAGCCGGAAGGGGGCGTACAATGAGCAGTTCTTC.

This chain connects TRBV30 to TRBJ1-1; D is uncertain. The CDR3 length is 15 residues. Germline loops: CDR1 GTSNPN, CDR2 SVGIG (reference sequence). The V gene lost 1 base and the J gene lost 5 bases, with 17 bases spanning the gap. This CDR3 is CAWSDPPGGYTEAFF. The CDR3 coding sequence is TGTGCCTGGAGTGATCCACCCGGAGGTTATACTGAAGCTTTCTTT.

The chain carries TRBV7-3 and TRBJ2-1; TRBD1 is a possible D gene (7 bases). CDR1 is SGHTA, CDR2 FQGTGA, per germline. V was cut by 1 base and J by 3 bases, with 10 bases left in between. This CDR3 has 15 residues. The CDR3 sequence: CASSLRQGGYNEQFF. In DNA, the CDR3 is TGTGCCAGCAGCTTAAGGCAGGGGGGCTACAATGAGCAGTTCTTC. Together with reference TRBV7-3 and TRBJ2-1, the CDR3 gives the full variable domain: GAGVSQTPSNKVTEKGKYVELRCDPISGHTALYWYRQSLGQGPEFLIYFQGTGAADDSGLPNDRFFAVRPEGSVSTLKIQRTERGDSAVYLCASSLRQGGYNEQFFGPGTRLTVL.

In its sample, this clone was seen once. The genes are TRBV7-9 and TRBJ1-3; 7 bases map to TRBD1. Germline CDR1 is SEHNR and CDR2 is FQNEAQ (reference sequence). Trimming removed 5 bases from V and 0 bases from J; junction bases left unmatched: 16. There are 19 residues in the CDR3. The CDR3 DNA sequence: TGTGCCAGCAGCCATCGACAGGGCAGAATGGCACGCTCTGGAAACACCATATATTTT. This gives the protein CASSHRQGRMARSGNTIYF.

The gene calls are TRBV12-5 and TRBJ2-1; D possibly corresponds to TRBD1 (6 bases). Between the trimmed V and J ends, which lost 1 base and 5 bases, there was a span of 15 bases. Germline V CDR1 and CDR2: LGHNT, FRNRAP. The CDR3 totals 16 residues. The chain's CDR3 is CASGLAGSEGDNEQFF. As DNA, the CDR3 is TGTGCTAGTGGTTTGGCGGGCTCCGAGGGGGACAATGAGCAGTTCTTC.

V usage is TRBV6-5 and J usage is TRBJ1-5; D is possibly TRBD1 (6 bases). CDR3 length equals 15 residues. The V gene's germline CDR1 is MNHEY and CDR2 SVGAGI. V was pared by 7 bases and J by 3 bases, with 16 bases between. The CDR3 nucleotides read TGTGCCAGCACCCCAGGTGGGGGCCCCAATCAGCCCCAGCATTTT. It is translated as CASTPGGGPNQPQHF.

This clone appeared a few times. The CDR3 nucleotides read TGTGCCAGTGGAAAGACGACAGGGTCTTACAATGAGCAGTTCTTC. This codes for CASGKTTGSYNEQFF. The V call is TRBV19, the J call TRBJ2-1; 7 bases line up with TRBD1. This CDR3 comprises 15 residues. The V and J ends lost 8 bases and 4 bases, in that order; junction bases with no gene match: 11. Per the germline V gene, CDR1 is LNHDA and CDR2 is SQIVND (reference sequence).

V is TRBV27 and J is TRBJ2-7; tentatively, D is TRBD2 (5 bases). Germline V gene data show CDR1 as MNHEY and CDR2 as SMNVEV (reference sequence). This CDR3 contains 15 residues. V shed 7 bases and J shed 3 bases, with 19 bases lying between them. The CDR3 bases are TGTGCCAGCAAAGTTCCTTCGGGATCTTTCTACGAGCAGTACTTC. This codes for CASKVPSGSFYEQYF.

The rearrangement joins TRBV4-3 to TRBJ2-1; no clear D. Trimming shortened V by 4 bases and J by 2 bases, and 18 bases separated the two germline ends. This CDR3 has 17 residues. Per the germline V gene, CDR1 is LGHNA and CDR2 is YSLEER. DNA of the CDR3: TGCGCCAGCAGCCCCCTCCTAGTCCGGCCCGCCTACAATGAGCAGTTCTTC. Protein: CASSPLLVRPAYNEQFF.

This CDR3 reads CASSLGDGTQYF. The CDR3 coding sequence is TGTGCCAGCAGTTTAGGCGATGGGACCCAGTACTTC. The J gene is TRBJ2-5, the V gene TRBV12-3 or TRBV12-4; D is unclear. V gave up 1 base and J gave up 7 bases, with 7 bases separating them. The CDR3 contains 12 residues.